This is a list of T cell receptor beta chains from one sample in a study of identical twins. MiXCR, applied by TCRdb to the 5' RACE reads, yields one record per CDR3 protein. The sample gives roughly 750,000 distinct CDR3 sequences, 21% of which show up once; roughly 4.3% is in the top ten. The same specimen was also included in a second study, on T cells expressing NK-cell markers.

The sequenced material came from PBMCs. The source is a woman aged 18-29 years in good health. Each CDR3 is given with its conserved first and last residue. The D gene is left open where the match is weak. A clone size is listed for some rows: how often the clone was seen (once, few, many), or a class if it is expanded.

TRBJ2-2,few,TRBV10-3,TRBD2,CAIRDAGGNTGELFF,TGTGCCATCAGAGACGCGGGAGGGAACACCGGGGAGCTGTTTTTT
TRBJ2-3,few,TRBV4-3,.,CASSQVRNWRSTDTQYF,TGCGCCAGCAGCCAAGTAAGAAATTGGCGGAGCACAGATACGCAGTATTTT
TRBJ1-1,.,TRBV12-3/TRBV12-4,.,CASRRSTEAFF,TGTGCCAGTAGGAGAAGCACTGAAGCTTTCTTT
TRBJ2-1,few,TRBV5-1,TRBD1,CASSSQGAASTPNEQFF,TGCGCCAGCAGCTCGCAGGGGGCGGCCTCGACCCCTAATGAGCAGTTCTTC
TRBJ2-7,few,TRBV12-3/TRBV12-4,.,CASRNRAEQYF,TGTGCCAGCAGAAACAGGGCCGAGCAGTACTTC
TRBJ2-1,.,TRBV12-3/TRBV12-4,.,CASTLGGLRSYNEQFF,TGTGCCAGCACCCTAGGGGGGTTGAGGTCCTACAATGAGCAGTTCTTC
TRBJ2-1,.,TRBV7-6,TRBD2,CASIETSGFGEQFF,TGTGCCAGCATAGAGACTAGCGGGTTTGGGGAGCAGTTCTTC
TRBJ2-5,few,TRBV29-1,.,CSVEDPGETQYF,TGCAGCGTTGAAGATCCGGGAGAGACCCAGTACTTC
TRBJ1-2,few,TRBV15,TRBD1,CATSRDTGDRGNGYTF,TGTGCCACCAGCAGAGATACGGGGGACAGGGGCAATGGCTACACCTTC
TRBJ2-3,few,TRBV29-1,.,CSVAAPDTQYF,TGCAGCGTTGCGGCCCCAGATACGCAGTATTTT
TRBJ1-1,few,TRBV10-3,.,CAIREQGERAEAFF,TGTGCCATCAGGGAACAGGGAGAAAGGGCTGAAGCTTTCTTT
TRBJ2-1,.,TRBV9,.,CASSRDIANEQFF,TGTGCCAGCAGCCGAGACATAGCGAATGAGCAGTTCTTC
TRBJ2-7,few,TRBV7-9,TRBD2,CASSQSGGETYEQYF,TGTGCCAGCAGTCAAAGCGGGGGCGAAACCTACGAGCAGTACTTC
TRBJ2-1,.,TRBV11-2,TRBD2,CASSLEGSGRIKFYNEQFF,TGTGCCAGCAGCTTAGAGGGTAGCGGGAGGATCAAATTCTACAATGAGCAGTTCTTC
TRBJ2-2,.,TRBV29-1,TRBD2,CSVNLLREGHTGELFF,TGCAGCGTTAATCTTTTGAGGGAGGGCCACACCGGGGAGCTGTTTTTT
TRBJ1-1,.,TRBV20-1,.,CSARVRAGPEAFF,TGCAGTGCTAGAGTTAGGGCCGGACCTGAAGCTTTCTTT
TRBJ2-3,.,TRBV11-2,TRBD2,CASSKTQRTSVADTQYF,TGTGCCAGCAGCAAAACTCAGCGGACTAGTGTGGCAGATACGCAGTATTTT
TRBJ2-7,.,TRBV6-2/TRBV6-3,.,CASSYSTGFEQYF,TGTGCCAGCAGTTACTCGACGGGGTTCGAGCAGTACTTC
TRBJ1-4,few,TRBV7-9,TRBD1,CASSRYSGGAVEKLFF,TGTGCCAGCAGCCGATATTCAGGGGGCGCGGTTGAAAAACTGTTTTTT
TRBJ2-7,.,TRBV12-3/TRBV12-4,.,CASSLLPASYEQYF,TGTGCCAGCAGTTTACTCCCAGCCTCCTACGAGCAGTACTTC
TRBJ1-2,.,TRBV20-1,.,CSARVVEYRNYGYTF,TGCAGTGCTAGAGTAGTCGAGTACAGGAACTATGGCTACACCTTC
TRBJ2-2,few,TRBV5-1,.,CASSLGRGYTGELFF,TGCGCCAGCAGCTTGGGTCGCGGATACACCGGGGAGCTGTTTTTT
TRBJ2-7,.,TRBV5-6,.,CASSSQGNPYEQYF,TGTGCCAGCAGCTCTCAGGGGAATCCCTACGAGCAGTACTTC
TRBJ2-3,few,TRBV6-1,.,CASSAIYGTDTQYF,TGTGCCAGCAGTGCTATATACGGCACAGATACGCAGTATTTT
TRBJ2-1,.,TRBV5-1,.,CASSLERGARDNEQFF,TGCGCCAGCAGCTTGGAACGGGGGGCCCGTGACAATGAGCAGTTCTTC
TRBJ1-6,few,TRBV28,.,CASSFAGGNSPLHF,TGTGCCAGCAGTTTCGCGGGGGGGAATTCACCCCTCCACTTT
TRBJ2-3,.,TRBV29-1,TRBD2,CSVGWTSGHTDTQYF,TGCAGCGTTGGATGGACTAGCGGCCACACAGATACGCAGTATTTT
TRBJ2-7,few,TRBV29-1,.,CSVQHRDSYEQYF,TGCAGCGTGCAACACAGGGACTCCTACGAGCAGTACTTC
TRBJ2-1,few,TRBV4-3,.,CASSQETLSNEQFF,TGCGCCAGCAGCCAAGAAACCCTCAGCAATGAGCAGTTCTTC
TRBJ2-7,few,TRBV6-5,.,CASSYDPFYEQYF,TGTGCCAGCAGTTACGATCCTTTTTACGAGCAGTACTTC
TRBJ2-1,.,TRBV5-1,.,CASSLSGFGNEQFF,TGCGCCAGCAGCTTATCGGGGTTTGGGAATGAGCAGTTCTTC